The 27 T cell receptor beta chains below come from one sample, sequenced in a study of regulatory T cells in long-lasting Graves disease (dated by TCRdb to the early 2020s). Library preparation used multiplex PCR. TCRdb lists the instrument as Illumina HiSeq 4000. iRepertoire HTBI primers and Arm-PCR amplification of CDR3 regions were used to construct TCR beta libraries. The public sequencing data were trimmed at Q25 with fastp and processed into clonotypes with MiXCR by TCRdb, which kept only in-frame beta chains. All rows with the same CDR3 protein become a single entry with the most common DNA and genes. Present in this sample are 200,000 to 250,000 distinct CDR3 sequences, roughly a fifth of which were seen just once. 12% of the sample is in the top ten clones. The time point tag for this specimen amounts to: newly diagnosed GD, antithyroid drugs for less than 3 months. RNA was extracted from PBMCs in TRIzol for both TCR sequencing and RNA sequencing.

This sample also belongs to another study, concerning T cells in Graves' hyperthyroidism and ophthalmopathy.

Here the sequenced sample was peripheral blood mononuclear cells (PBMCs), taken at new diagnosis, from a patient treated with antithyroid drugs. The receptor source for this set is a woman aged 30 to 39 with Graves disease. Donor details come from another sample of the same person, matched by shared clones.

This clonotype was detected ten times or more. V is TRBV28 and J is TRBJ1-5, with D perhaps TRBD1 (5 bases). V gave up 2 bases and J gave up 7 bases, with 12 bases separating them. From germline, CDR1 is MDHEN and CDR2 SYDVKM. The CDR3 has 14 amino acids. The CDR3 nucleotides are TGTGCCAGCAGTTTACAGGGCCAGCGGCAGCCCCAGCATTTT. Translated: CASSLQGQRQPQHF.

At least ten counts were recorded for this clonotype. The V gene is TRBV5-1, the J gene TRBJ2-3, with 7 bases matching TRBD2. V shed 2 bases and J 0 bases; nucleotides not matched to a gene: 9. Germline V lookup: CDR1 SGHRS, CDR2 YFSETQ. There are 17 residues in the CDR3. The CDR3 here is CASSLGPLAASTDTQYF. CDR3 coding DNA: TGCGCCAGCAGCTTAGGACCTCTAGCGGCGAGCACAGATACGCAGTATTTT.

The rearrangement uses TRBV18 and TRBJ1-2; TRBD1 is a possible D gene (5 bases). The CDR3 runs to 13 residues. V lost 0 bases, J lost 7 bases, and 9 bases lay in between. Germline lookup yields CDR1 KGHSH and CDR2 LQKENI. The CDR3 loop reads CASSPPSDTGYTF. The CDR3 bases are TGTGCCAGCTCACCACCCTCGGACACTGGCTACACCTTC.

The genes are TRBV19 and TRBJ2-2; 8 bases are a match to TRBD2. Germline-derived CDR1 and CDR2 are LNHDA and SQIVND (reference sequence). The CDR3 contains 15 residues. After removal of 9 bases from V and 2 bases from J, the junction contained 8 bases not matched to a gene. This CDR3 reads CASGGGRANTGELFF. The CDR3, as DNA: TGTGCCAGCGGGGGGGGCAGGGCCAACACCGGGGAGCTGTTTTTT. Based on the CDR3 plus reference TRBV19 and TRBJ2-2, the full variable domain is DGGITQSPKYLFRKEGQNVTLSCEQNLNHDAMYWYRQDPGQGLRLIYYSQIVNDFQKGDIAEGYSVSREKKESFPLTVTSAQKNPTAFYLCASGGGRANTGELFFGEGSRLTVL.

This clonotype was detected ten times or more. The chain couples TRBV11-2 to TRBJ2-7; weak D call: TRBD1 (6 bases). This CDR3 comprises 15 residues. V lost 5 bases to trimming and J lost 2 bases, with 16 bases between them. Germline lookup yields CDR1 SGHAT and CDR2 FQNNGV. This chain's CDR3 is CASSQIRGMPYEQYF. CDR3 in DNA: TGTGCCAGCAGCCAAATCAGGGGTATGCCCTACGAGCAGTACTTC.

This clonotype was counted only a few times. This chain connects TRBV9 to TRBJ2-3; D is unresolved. The CDR3 is 14 residues long. The germline CDR1 and CDR2 sequences are SGDLS and YYNGEE. Trimming took off 0 bases at V and 1 base at J, with 6 bases between the two ends. The CDR3 nucleotides are TGTGCCAGCAGCGTAGCTAGGGGCACAGATACGCAGTATTTT. Amino acid sequence: CASSVARGTDTQYF.

This clonotype appeared many times. The chain is built from TRBV2 and TRBJ2-7, with TRBD2 matching 9 bases. V shed 5 bases, J shed 7 bases, and the junction held 9 bases outside the gene matches. Germline CDR1 is SNHLY and CDR2 is FYNNEI. The CDR3 runs 14 residues. In DNA form, the CDR3 reads TGTGCCAGCAGTCCCCTAGCGGGATCGAGGGAGCAGTACTTC. It encodes CASSPLAGSREQYF.

At least ten counts were recorded for this clonotype. The chain has TRBV2 and TRBJ2-1, with 9 positions matching TRBD2. Germline V CDR1 and CDR2: SNHLY, FYNNEI. V shed 3 bases, J shed 6 bases, and the junction held 6 bases outside the gene matches. This CDR3 is 15 amino acids long. In nucleotides, the CDR3 is TGTGCCAGCAGTGAGAGAGCGGGGGGCCTCAATGAGCAGTTCTTC. Translating it yields CASSERAGGLNEQFF.

The table lists this clonotype with many counts. The rearrangement uses TRBV6-1 and TRBJ2-7; the match to TRBD1 covers 8 bases. Germline-derived CDR1 and CDR2 are MNHNS and SASEGT. The V gene end was trimmed by 6 bases and the J gene end by 4 bases; junction bases not matched to a gene: 5. The CDR3 loop spans 13 amino acids. This CDR3 is CASSGQGEYEQYF. CDR3 bases: TGTGCCAGCAGCGGACAGGGAGAATACGAGCAGTACTTC.

This clonotype has more than one count but fewer than ten. The chain uses TRBV28 and TRBJ1-5; perhaps TRBD2 as D (6 bases). The last part of the DNA fits TRBJ2-3 better; the J call may be wrong. This CDR3 is 16 amino acids long. Germline loops: CDR1 MDHEN, CDR2 SYDVKM. For the CDR3, the DNA is TGTGCCAGCAGTTTAACGGCGGGGTTGGCCAATCAGCCCCAGTATTTT. This encodes CASSLTAGLANQPQYF.

In its sample, this clonotype was seen a few times. The chain joins TRBV2 to TRBJ1-5; no firm D call. Germline lookup yields CDR1 SNHLY and CDR2 FYNNEI. The CDR3 covers 13 residues. Trimming took off 6 bases at V and 6 bases at J, with 12 bases between the two ends. The CDR3: CASRAGEAQPQHF. The CDR3 DNA is TGTGCCAGCAGAGCAGGAGAGGCTCAGCCCCAGCATTTT.

This clonotype came up many times. The gene calls are TRBV5-1 and TRBJ2-7, with 7 bases lining up with TRBD1. The V and J ends lost 6 bases and 6 bases, in that order; junction bases with no gene match: 18. Germline assignment: CDR1 SGHRS and CDR2 YFSETQ. The CDR3 runs to 16 residues. The chain's CDR3 is CASNPYEGALGGEQYF. DNA for the CDR3: TGCGCCAGCAACCCATACGAGGGGGCGCTTGGGGGCGAGCAGTACTTC.

About this clonotype: A much larger clone differs from this one at a single base, so this may be a read error. The DNA for the CDR3 is TGTGCCAGCAGCTCCCGACAGGGGGCGGTCGGTGGCACTGAAGCTTTCTTT. Translation gives CASSSRQGAVGGTEAFF. The V and J genes are TRBV7-2 and TRBJ1-1, with 10 positions matching TRBD1. Germline CDR1 SGHTA, CDR2 FQGNSA. V was pared by 4 bases and J by 4 bases, with 12 bases of the junction left unmatched. This CDR3 is built from 17 residues.

This clonotype was seen repeatedly, ten times or more. The genes are TRBV11-2 and TRBJ2-1; 7 bases fit TRBD2. V lost 6 bases and J lost 3; bases outside the gene matches: 14. Germline CDR1 is SGHAT and CDR2 is FQNNGV. This CDR3 comprises 17 residues. As DNA, the CDR3 is TGTGCCAGCAGGATCCCCCCGGGGGAGGGGAGCTACAATGAGCAGTTCTTC. It codes for CASRIPPGEGSYNEQFF.

This clonotype was counted many times. The chain links TRBV19 to TRBJ2-6, with D possibly matching TRBD1 (7 bases). Deletions cut 0 bases from V and 0 bases from J, with 15 bases between. The CDR3 totals 19 residues. Germline CDR1 and CDR2: LNHDA and SQIVND (reference sequence). The CDR3 DNA reads TGTGCCAGTAGTATAGAGGTCGGCAGGGGGGCCTCTGGGGCCAACGTCCTGACTTTC. Residues: CASSIEVGRGASGANVLTF.

Many counts were recorded for this clonotype. CDR3 in amino acids: CAAGGTAYSPLHF. The CDR3 DNA reads TGTGCCGCAGGGGGGACAGCTTATTCACCCCTCCACTTT. The chain couples TRBV10-3 to TRBJ1-6, with 7 bases fitting TRBD1. The CDR3 consists of 13 residues. The V gene's germline CDR1 is ENHRY and CDR2 SYGVKD. J was trimmed by 8 bases and V by 11 bases; bases with no gene match: 9.

The V call is TRBV12-3 or TRBV12-4, the J call TRBJ2-1; D might be TRBD2 (5 bases). The CDR3 contains 16 residues. V was cut by 6 bases and J by 3 bases, with 18 bases left in between. CDR3 DNA sequence: TGTGCCAGCAGCCCCGGTCAGGAGGTGGGCTACAATGAGCAGTTCTTC. The encoded protein is CASSPGQEVGYNEQFF.

V is TRBV9 and J is TRBJ1-3, with D hard to call. The V gene lost 0 bases and the J gene lost 2 bases, with 24 bases spanning the gap. The V gene's germline CDR1 is SGDLS and CDR2 YYNGEE. CDR3 length equals 20 residues. In DNA, the CDR3 is TGTGCCAGCAGCGTAGAGCCCCGGGCCGCCCCCGGCTCCACTGGAAACACCATATATTTT. The encoded protein is CASSVEPRAAPGSTGNTIYF.

This chain joins TRBV5-4 and TRBJ2-7; D might be TRBD2 (6 bases). The CDR3 contains 17 residues. Trimming pared 3 bases from V and 0 bases from J, leaving 19 bases between. Germline-derived CDR1 and CDR2 are SGHNT and YYREEE (reference sequence). CDR3 region: CASSSQTWGVSSYEQYF. Here the CDR3 DNA reads TGTGCCAGCAGCTCCCAAACCTGGGGGGTGAGCTCCTACGAGCAGTACTTC.

This clonotype was recorded at least ten times. The CDR3 DNA sequence: TGTGCCAGCAGTTACTCCTGGACAGAGAACACTGAAGCTTTCTTT. Translating it yields CASSYSWTENTEAFF. The chain is built from TRBV6-2 or TRBV6-3 and TRBJ1-1; possibly TRBD1 for D (6 bases). V lost 0 bases, J lost 1 base, and 9 bases lay in between. Germline CDR1 reads MNHEY; CDR2 reads SVGEGT. The CDR3 totals 15 residues.

This chain connects TRBV20-1 to TRBJ2-4, with 10 bases identical to TRBD1. This CDR3 spans 16 amino acids. V lost 0 bases, J lost 5 bases, and 7 bases stayed unmatched. CDR1 and CDR2 from the germline V gene are DFQATT and SNEGSKA (reference sequence). The CDR3 is CSAREKRDRGQNIQYF. Written as DNA, the CDR3 is TGCAGTGCTAGAGAAAAAAGGGACAGGGGACAAAACATTCAGTACTTC.

In this sample, this clonotype turned up many times. V gene TRBV12-3 or TRBV12-4 combines with J gene TRBJ1-2, with D possibly being TRBD1 (5 bases). Trimming left V 7 bases short and J 4 bases short, with 10 bases between. The CDR3 runs to 12 residues. Here the CDR3 DNA reads TGTGCCAGCACCCAGGGACGCTATGGCTACACCTTC. This gives the protein CASTQGRYGYTF.

The chain recombines TRBV27 with TRBJ1-1; D gene ambiguous. V was trimmed by 2 bases and J by 0 bases, leaving 10 bases between them. The CDR3 covers 15 residues. Germline lookup yields CDR1 MNHEY and CDR2 SMNVEV (reference sequence). The CDR3 spells CASSLESRVNTEAFF. CDR3 coding DNA: TGTGCCAGCAGTTTAGAAAGCAGAGTGAACACTGAAGCTTTCTTT.

This clonotype was recorded many times. V gene TRBV9 combines with J gene TRBJ2-7; 9 nucleotides align to TRBD1. The length of the CDR3 is 15 residues. V dropped 2 bases and J dropped 4; count of bases not matched to a gene: 7. CDR1 and CDR2 from the germline V gene are SGDLS and YYNGEE. The DNA for the CDR3 is TGTGCCAGCAGCGTGTCGGGACAGGGCGGTTACGAGCAGTACTTC. Its protein is CASSVSGQGGYEQYF.

This clonotype occurred a few times. The chain links TRBV6-1 to TRBJ1-1; 10 bases align to TRBD1. The CDR3 sequence is 14 residues long. CDR1 is MNHNS, CDR2 SASEGT, per germline. The ends lost 7 bases at V and 5 bases at J; junction bases unmatched: 7. CDR3 in amino acids: CASTDRGLRTEAFF. The CDR3 DNA sequence: TGTGCCAGCACCGACAGGGGGCTTCGGACTGAAGCTTTCTTT.

This clonotype occurred many times. The chain links TRBV2 to TRBJ2-2, with a possible D match to TRBD2 (6 bases). Germline CDR1 is SNHLY and CDR2 is FYNNEI. This CDR3 has 15 amino acids. V gave up 3 bases and J gave up 1 base, with 9 bases separating them. The CDR3 protein is CASSDMGLNTGELFF. CDR3 DNA sequence: TGTGCCAGCAGTGATATGGGACTGAACACCGGGGAGCTGTTTTTT.

This clonotype showed up many times. The V gene is TRBV7-2, the J gene TRBJ2-5; 8 bases align to TRBD2. This CDR3 is built from 14 residues. Trimming at V came to 5 bases and at J to 2 bases, leaving 4 bases not matched to a gene. Germline V gene lookup returns CDR1 SGHTA and CDR2 FQGNSA. CDR3 in DNA: TGTGCCAGCAGCCCCGGACTAGCTCAAGAGACCCAGTACTTC. Translated, it gives CASSPGLAQETQYF. The variable domain in full, with the rest retrieved from reference TRBV7-2 and TRBJ2-5, is GAGVSQSPSNKVTEKGKDVELRCDPISGHTALYWYRQSLGQGLEFLIYFQGNSAPDKSGLPSDRFSAERTGGSVSTLTIQRTQQEDSAVYLCASSPGLAQETQYFGPGTRLLVL.